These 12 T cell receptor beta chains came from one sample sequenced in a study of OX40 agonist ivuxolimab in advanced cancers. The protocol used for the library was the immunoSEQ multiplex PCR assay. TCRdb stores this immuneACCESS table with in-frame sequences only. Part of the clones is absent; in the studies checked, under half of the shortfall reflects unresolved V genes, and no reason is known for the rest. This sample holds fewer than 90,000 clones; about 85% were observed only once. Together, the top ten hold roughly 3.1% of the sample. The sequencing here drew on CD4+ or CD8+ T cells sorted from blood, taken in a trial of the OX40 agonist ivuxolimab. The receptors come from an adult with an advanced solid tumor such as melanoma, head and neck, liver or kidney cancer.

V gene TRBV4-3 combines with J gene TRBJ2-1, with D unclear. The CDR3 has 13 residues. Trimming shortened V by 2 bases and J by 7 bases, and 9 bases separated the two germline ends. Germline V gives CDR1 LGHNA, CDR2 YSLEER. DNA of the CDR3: TGCGCCAGCAGCCAACGATACGGGAATGAGCAGTTCTTC. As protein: CASSQRYGNEQFF.

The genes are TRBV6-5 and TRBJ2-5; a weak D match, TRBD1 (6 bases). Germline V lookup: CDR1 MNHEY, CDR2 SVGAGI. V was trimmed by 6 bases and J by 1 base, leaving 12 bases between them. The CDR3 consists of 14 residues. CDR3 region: CASSAGALQETQYF. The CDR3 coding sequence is TGTGCCAGCAGCGCAGGGGCCCTCCAAGAGACCCAGTACTTC.

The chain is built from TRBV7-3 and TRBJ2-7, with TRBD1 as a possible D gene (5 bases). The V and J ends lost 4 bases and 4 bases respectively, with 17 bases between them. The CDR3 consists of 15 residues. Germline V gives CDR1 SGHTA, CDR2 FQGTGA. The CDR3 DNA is TGTGCCAGCAGCTCGACAGCGAGCTCTCAGTACGAGCAGTACTTC. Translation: CASSSTASSQYEQYF.

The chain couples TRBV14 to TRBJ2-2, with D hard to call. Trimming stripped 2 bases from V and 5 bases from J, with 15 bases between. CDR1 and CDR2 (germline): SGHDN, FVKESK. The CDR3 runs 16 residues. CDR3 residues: CASSQPSSRRTGELFF. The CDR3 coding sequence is TGTGCCAGCAGCCAACCCAGCAGCCGAAGGACCGGGGAGCTGTTTTTT.

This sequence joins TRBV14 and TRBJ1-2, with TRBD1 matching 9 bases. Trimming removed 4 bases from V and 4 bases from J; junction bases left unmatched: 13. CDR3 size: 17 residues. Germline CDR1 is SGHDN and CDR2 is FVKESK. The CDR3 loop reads CASSRTGDNSAAYGYTF. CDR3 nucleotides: TGTGCCAGCAGCCGGACAGGGGATAATAGTGCGGCCTATGGCTACACCTTC.

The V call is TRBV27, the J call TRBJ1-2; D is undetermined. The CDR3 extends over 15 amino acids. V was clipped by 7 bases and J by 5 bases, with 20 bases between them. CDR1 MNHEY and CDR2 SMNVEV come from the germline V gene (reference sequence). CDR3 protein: CASTPSRFTGYGYTF. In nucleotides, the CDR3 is TGTGCCAGCACCCCAAGCCGATTTACCGGGTATGGCTACACCTTC.

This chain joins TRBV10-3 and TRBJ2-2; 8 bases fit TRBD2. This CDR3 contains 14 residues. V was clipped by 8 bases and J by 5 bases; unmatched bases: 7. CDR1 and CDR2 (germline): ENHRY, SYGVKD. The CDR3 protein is CAIGPLAGTGELFF. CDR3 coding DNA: TGTGCCATCGGTCCGTTAGCGGGGACCGGGGAGCTGTTTTTT.

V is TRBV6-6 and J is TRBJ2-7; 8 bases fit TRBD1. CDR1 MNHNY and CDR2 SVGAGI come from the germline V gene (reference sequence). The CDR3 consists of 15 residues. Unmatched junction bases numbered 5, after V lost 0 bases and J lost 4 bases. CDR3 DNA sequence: TGTGCCAGCAGTTACTCAGACAGGGGTCCGTACGAGCAGTACTTC. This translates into CASSYSDRGPYEQYF.

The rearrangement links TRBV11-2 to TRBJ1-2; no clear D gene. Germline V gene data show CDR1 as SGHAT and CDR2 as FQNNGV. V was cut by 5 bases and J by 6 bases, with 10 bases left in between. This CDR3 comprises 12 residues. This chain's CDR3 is CASSLIGDGYTF. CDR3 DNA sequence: TGTGCCAGCAGCCTCATTGGAGATGGCTACACCTTC. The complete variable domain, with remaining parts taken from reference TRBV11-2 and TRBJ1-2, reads EAGVAQSPRYKIIEKRQSVAFWCNPISGHATLYWYQQILGQGPKLLIQFQNNGVVDDSQLPKDRFSAERLKGVDSTLKIQPAKLEDSAVYLCASSLIGDGYTFGSGTRLTVV.

The CDR3 is CASSLGSTSGRSETQYF. In DNA, the CDR3 is TGTGCCAGCAGCTTGGGATCGACTAGCGGGAGATCAGAGACCCAGTACTTC. The J gene is TRBJ2-5, the V gene TRBV5-4; TRBD2 aligns across 12 bases. Germline CDR1 SGHNT, CDR2 YYREEE (reference sequence). CDR3 length: 17 amino acids. V lost 0 bases, J lost 4 bases, and 7 bases stayed unmatched.

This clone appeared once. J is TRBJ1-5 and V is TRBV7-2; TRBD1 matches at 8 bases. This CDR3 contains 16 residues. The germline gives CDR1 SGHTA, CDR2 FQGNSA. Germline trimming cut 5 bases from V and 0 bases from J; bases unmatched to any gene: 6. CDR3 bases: TGTGCCAGCAGCAACACACAGGGGGTTAGCAATCAGCCCCAGCATTTT. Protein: CASSNTQGVSNQPQHF. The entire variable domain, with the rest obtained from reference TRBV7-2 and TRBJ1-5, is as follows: GAGVSQSPSNKVTEKGKDVELRCDPISGHTALYWYRQSLGQGLEFLIYFQGNSAPDKSGLPSDRFSAERTGGSVSTLTIQRTQQEDSAVYLCASSNTQGVSNQPQHFGDGTRLSIL.

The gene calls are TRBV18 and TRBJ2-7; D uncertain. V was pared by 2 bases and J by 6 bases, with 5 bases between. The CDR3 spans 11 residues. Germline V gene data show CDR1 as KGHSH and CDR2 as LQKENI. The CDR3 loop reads CASSPGFEQYF. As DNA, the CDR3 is TGTGCCAGCTCACCAGGGTTCGAGCAGTACTTC.